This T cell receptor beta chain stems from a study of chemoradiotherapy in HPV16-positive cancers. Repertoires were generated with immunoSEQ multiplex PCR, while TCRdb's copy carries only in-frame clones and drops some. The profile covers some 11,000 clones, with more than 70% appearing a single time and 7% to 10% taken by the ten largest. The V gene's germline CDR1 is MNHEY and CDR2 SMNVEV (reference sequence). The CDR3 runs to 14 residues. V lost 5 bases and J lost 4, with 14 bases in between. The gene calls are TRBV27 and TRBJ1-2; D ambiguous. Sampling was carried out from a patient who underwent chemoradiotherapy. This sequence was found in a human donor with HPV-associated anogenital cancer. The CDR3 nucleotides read TGTGCCAGCAGTGGGGTCCCCCGAGGCTATGGCTACACCTTC. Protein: CASSGVPRGYGYTF.